The 27 T cell receptor beta chains presented below share a single source sample, sequenced in a study of blood T cells in healthy people across ages. Next came a second PCR, run for about 7 to 12 cycles, which used a sample-barcoded 5' primer along with a J-beta primer mix. TCRdb reanalysed the 5' RACE reads using MiXCR and keeps one entry per CDR3 protein. Here the sample spans approximately 1.5 million distinct CDR3 sequences, roughly 30% being singletons. Sequenced input: blood. The receptor source for this set is a woman younger than 45 in good health.

The chain is built from TRBV9 and TRBJ2-3, with TRBD1 as a possible D gene (5 bases). V lost 0 bases and J lost 4, with 12 bases in between. CDR1 and CDR2 from the germline V gene are SGDLS and YYNGEE. CDR3 length: 15 amino acids. The CDR3 nucleotides are TGTGCCAGCAGCGTAGCCGGCAGGGTCCCAGATACGCAGTATTTT. Translated: CASSVAGRVPDTQYF.

This chain connects TRBV18 to TRBJ2-1; TRBD2 matches at 14 bases. The CDR3 is made up of 18 amino acids. V shed 2 bases, J shed 1 base, and the junction held 4 bases outside the gene matches. Per the germline V gene, CDR1 is KGHSH and CDR2 is LQKENI. This CDR3 is CASSPGGLAGVSYNEQFF. The CDR3 DNA reads as TGTGCCAGCTCACCAGGGGGACTAGCGGGGGTGTCCTACAATGAGCAGTTCTTC.

In regard to this clonotype: A read error is likely, as this CDR3 ends without the conserved phenylalanine or tryptophan. The gene calls are TRBV20-1 and TRBJ2-3; unclear D gene. Germline values: CDR1 DFQATT, CDR2 SNEGSKA (reference sequence). Trimming removed 2 bases from V and 0 bases from J, with 6 bases in between. This CDR3 has 13 amino acids. CDR3 residues: CSARNASTDTQYL. CDR3 DNA: TGCAGTGCTAGAAACGCGAGCACAGATACGCAGTATTTG.

V usage is TRBV20-1 and J usage is TRBJ2-3; no definite D call. The V gene lost 6 bases and the J gene lost 0 bases, with 10 bases spanning the gap. The length of the CDR3 is 13 residues. CDR1 DFQATT and CDR2 SNEGSKA come from the germline V gene (reference sequence). The CDR3 is CSALATSTDTQYF. The CDR3 DNA reads as TGCAGTGCCTTAGCTACGAGCACAGATACGCAGTATTTT.

Points on this clonotype: An end of the junction does not agree with germline; a read error may underlie this. This chain joins TRBV4-1 and TRBJ2-2; TRBD2 matches 9 bases. The CDR3 totals 18 residues. The germline gives CDR1 MGHRA, CDR2 YSYEKL. The DNA for the CDR3 is TGCGCCAGCAGACGGGTGCGGGGGGGCTTTCTTTTCACCGGAGAGCTGTTTTTT. Its protein is CASRRVRGGFLFTGELFF.

The gene calls are TRBV29-1 and TRBJ2-5; 9 bases are shared with TRBD2. CDR1 is SQVTM and CDR2 is ANQGSEA in the germline V gene. This CDR3 has 12 amino acids. After removal of 7 bases from V and 2 bases from J, the junction contained 2 bases not matched to a gene. The CDR3 protein is CSETSGQETQYF. DNA for the CDR3: TGCAGCGAGACTAGCGGACAAGAGACCCAGTACTTC.

Only a few counts were recorded for this clonotype. DNA of the CDR3: TGTGCCAGCAGCATCTTGACTAGCGGGGCCTACGAGCAGTACTTC. Protein product: CASSILTSGAYEQYF. The chain has TRBV13 and TRBJ2-7; 11 nucleotides align to TRBD2. V gave up 5 bases and J gave up 2 bases; unmatched junction bases: 5. The germline gives CDR1 PRHDT, CDR2 FYEKMQ (reference sequence). This CDR3 has 15 residues.

The chain joins TRBV7-6 to TRBJ2-1; 15 positions agree with TRBD2. The ends lost 5 bases at V and 7 bases at J; junction bases unmatched: 12. CDR1 and CDR2 from the germline V gene are SGHVS and FNYEAQ. The CDR3 is 18 residues long. Here the CDR3 DNA reads TGTGCCAGCAGCCCGCGCCTATCCGGACTAGCGGGGGGGAATGAGCAGTTCTTC. Protein: CASSPRLSGLAGGNEQFF.

The chain has TRBV25-1 and TRBJ2-1; D is uncertain. The V and J ends lost 2 bases and 2 bases respectively, with 10 bases between them. Looked up from germline, CDR1 is MGHDK and CDR2 is SYGVNS. CDR3 length: 15 residues. For the CDR3, the DNA is TGTGCCAGCAGTGAAAGGTACAGACCCTACAATGAGCAGTTCTTC. This encodes CASSERYRPYNEQFF.

This clonotype has a handful of counts. The rearrangement uses TRBV5-1 and TRBJ2-1; the match to TRBD2 covers 11 bases. The CDR3 runs 16 residues. The trim removed 2 bases at V and 7 bases at J, leaving 8 bases unmatched. Germline V gene data show CDR1 as SGHRS and CDR2 as YFSETQ. The CDR3, as DNA: TGCGCCAGCAGCTTCCTAGCGGGAGGTATGGTAAATGAGCAGTTCTTC. Translating gives CASSFLAGGMVNEQFF.

The rearrangement links TRBV4-1 to TRBJ2-1; no clear D. The germline gives CDR1 MGHRA, CDR2 YSYEKL. The CDR3 loop spans 15 amino acids. V was pared by 0 bases and J by 7 bases, with 13 bases between. CDR3 amino acids: CASSQDLMVKNEQFF. CDR3 nucleotides: TGCGCCAGCAGCCAAGATTTAATGGTCAAAAATGAGCAGTTCTTC.

The rearrangement links TRBV24-1 to TRBJ2-7, with D maybe TRBD2 (6 bases). The CDR3 is made up of 12 amino acids. Germline V gene sequence: CDR1 KGHDR, CDR2 SFDVKD. V gave up 4 bases and J gave up 4 bases, with 7 bases separating them. The CDR3 loop is CATSDGGYEQYF. CDR3 DNA sequence: TGTGCCACCAGTGACGGGGGATACGAGCAGTACTTC.

This clonotype was counted only a few times. The chain uses TRBV27 and TRBJ2-3; TRBD2 aligns across 11 bases. The CDR3 has 15 amino acids. V shed 8 bases and J 3 bases; nucleotides not matched to a gene: 7. Germline CDR1 and CDR2: MNHEY and SMNVEV (reference sequence). CDR3 DNA: TGTGCCAGCGGGGTGGGGACTAGCGGTACAGATACGCAGTATTTT. It specifies CASGVGTSGTDTQYF.

This chain uses TRBV5-1 with TRBJ1-2; D is uncertain. V was shortened by 2 bases and J by 6 bases, with 14 bases between the two germline ends. The CDR3 consists of 14 residues. Germline assignment: CDR1 SGHRS and CDR2 YFSETQ. In DNA form, the CDR3 reads TGCGCCAGCAGCTTTGGAACCCTCCGGGATGGCTACACCTTC. It specifies CASSFGTLRDGYTF.

The chain employs TRBV13 and TRBJ2-7; D may be TRBD1 (6 bases). Germline values: CDR1 PRHDT, CDR2 FYEKMQ (reference sequence). The CDR3 loop spans 15 amino acids. V lost 6 bases to trimming and J lost 5 bases, with 20 bases between them. CDR3 nucleotide sequence: TGTGCCAGCAGTCTCCTGGGGCAGGGGTCCCACGAGCAGTACTTC. This sequence encodes CASSLLGQGSHEQYF.

This clonotype has more than one count but fewer than ten. V gene TRBV27 combines with J gene TRBJ2-4, with D possibly being TRBD2 (6 bases). The CDR3 consists of 15 residues. Per germline, CDR1 MNHEY and CDR2 SMNVEV (reference sequence). Trimming cost V 0 bases and J 3 bases, with 9 bases left between them. The CDR3: CASSLSGGRKNIQYF. The CDR3 nucleotides are TGTGCCAGCAGTTTATCGGGGGGACGCAAAAACATTCAGTACTTC.

The chain employs TRBV20-1 and TRBJ2-5, with D perhaps matching TRBD2 (6 bases). CDR3 size: 13 residues. The germline CDR1 and CDR2 sequences are DFQATT and SNEGSKA (reference sequence). The V and J ends lost 6 bases and 5 bases respectively, with 16 bases between them. In DNA form, the CDR3 reads TGCAGTGCGGCGGGACGGGGGACGGAGACCCAGTACTTC. Protein: CSAAGRGTETQYF.

The V gene is TRBV20-1, the J gene TRBJ2-3; possibly TRBD1 or TRBD2 for D (5 bases each). With 6 bases removed from V and 4 bases from J, the gap between germline ends came to 17 bases. Germline-derived CDR1 and CDR2 are DFQATT and SNEGSKA (reference sequence). This CDR3 has 14 amino acids. The CDR3 here is CSAGLFLGADTQYF. CDR3 nucleotides: TGCAGTGCCGGACTCTTTCTAGGGGCAGATACGCAGTATTTT.

V usage is TRBV14 and J usage is TRBJ1-1, with D unresolved. The CDR3 consists of 13 residues. The V end was cut by 0 bases, the J end by 12 bases, with 14 bases between. The germline gives CDR1 SGHDN, CDR2 FVKESK. In nucleotides, the CDR3 is TGTGCCAGCAGCCAAGATAGCCGGCTCAGGACTTTCTTT. Protein: CASSQDSRLRTFF.

The V and J genes are TRBV6-5 and TRBJ2-7; 10 bases fit TRBD2. The CDR3 spans 16 residues. Germline CDR1 is MNHEY and CDR2 is SVGAGI. The junction had 4 bases not matched to a gene; V was cut back by 2 bases and J by 0 bases. The CDR3 sequence: CASSYRASGSSYEQYF. The CDR3, as DNA: TGTGCCAGCAGTTACAGGGCTAGCGGGAGCTCCTACGAGCAGTACTTC.

The chain links TRBV19 to TRBJ2-1; 9 bases agree with TRBD2. This CDR3 has 16 residues. CDR1 and CDR2 (germline): LNHDA, SQIVND (reference sequence). The trim removed 5 bases at V and 4 bases at J, leaving 9 bases unmatched. The CDR3 nucleotides are TGTGCCAGTAGTCCTCTAGCGGGACTAATTTACAATGAGCAGTTCTTC. Translating gives CASSPLAGLIYNEQFF.

The sample holds one count of this clonotype. The V gene is TRBV27, the J gene TRBJ2-3; D unresolved. V was trimmed by 0 bases and J by 2 bases, leaving 12 bases between them. This CDR3 contains 16 residues. The germline gives CDR1 MNHEY, CDR2 SMNVEV (reference sequence). This CDR3 is CASSLSGLPPTDTQYF. The CDR3, as DNA: TGTGCCAGCAGTTTATCGGGCCTCCCCCCCACAGATACGCAGTATTTT.

This clonotype came up a few times. The chain uses TRBV5-1 and TRBJ1-1, with unresolved D. Germline assignment: CDR1 SGHRS and CDR2 YFSETQ. V lost 4 bases to trimming and J lost 0 bases, with 13 bases between them. The CDR3 contains 15 residues. Here the CDR3 DNA reads TGCGCCAGCAGCAAGGTCGACGGGCTGAACACTGAAGCTTTCTTT. This codes for CASSKVDGLNTEAFF.

V usage is TRBV3-1 and J usage is TRBJ1-2; 8 nucleotides align to TRBD1. V was clipped by 6 bases and J by 6 bases; unmatched bases: 12. The CDR3 sequence is 15 residues long. CDR1 LGHDT and CDR2 YNNKEL come from the germline V gene (reference sequence). The CDR3 is CASSLTTGEVNGYTF. For the CDR3, the DNA is TGTGCCAGCAGTTTAACGACAGGGGAAGTGAATGGCTACACCTTC.

This clonotype was seen many times. This chain connects TRBV3-1 to TRBJ2-1; no definite D call. Trimming removed 5 bases from V and 4 bases from J, with 9 bases in between. The germline gives CDR1 LGHDT, CDR2 YNNKEL (reference sequence). The CDR3 is 13 residues long. CDR3: CASSLGIYNEQFF. CDR3 bases: TGTGCCAGCAGCTTGGGGATTTACAATGAGCAGTTCTTC.

This clonotype has a single count. The chain is built from TRBV3-1 and TRBJ1-5; a possible D gene is TRBD1 (6 bases). Germline V gene data show CDR1 as LGHDT and CDR2 as YNNKEL (reference sequence). This CDR3 spans 15 amino acids. V was cut by 1 base and J by 3 bases, with 10 bases left in between. The CDR3 spells CASSQGQATNQPQHF. CDR3 DNA sequence: TGTGCCAGCAGCCAAGGACAGGCAACCAATCAGCCCCAGCATTTT. Based on the CDR3 plus reference TRBV3-1 and TRBJ1-5, the full variable domain is DTAVSQTPKYLVTQMGNDKSIKCEQNLGHDTMYWYKQDSKKFLKIMFSYNNKELIINETVPNRFSPKSPDKAHLNLHINSLELGDSAVYFCASSQGQATNQPQHFGDGTRLSIL.

The chain employs TRBV28 and TRBJ1-6; no clear D gene. Trimming took off 4 bases at V and 5 bases at J, with 12 bases between the two ends. Germline loops: CDR1 MDHEN, CDR2 SYDVKM. The CDR3 length is 15 residues. For the CDR3, the DNA is TGTGCCAGCAGTTCCACAGCAACTAATAATTCACCCCTCCACTTT. It specifies CASSSTATNNSPLHF.